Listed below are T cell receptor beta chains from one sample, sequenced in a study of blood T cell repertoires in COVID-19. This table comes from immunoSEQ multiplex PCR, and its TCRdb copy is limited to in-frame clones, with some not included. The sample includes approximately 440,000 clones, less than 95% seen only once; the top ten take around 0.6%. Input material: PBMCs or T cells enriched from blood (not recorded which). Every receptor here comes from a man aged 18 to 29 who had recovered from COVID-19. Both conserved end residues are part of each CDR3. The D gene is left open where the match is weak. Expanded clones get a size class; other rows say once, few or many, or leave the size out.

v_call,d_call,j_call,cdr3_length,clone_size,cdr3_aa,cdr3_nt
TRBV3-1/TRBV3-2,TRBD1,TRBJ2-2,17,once,CASSQDRGTGNTGELFF,TGTGCCAGCAGCCAAGATAGGGGGACAGGGAACACCGGGGAGCTGTTTTTT
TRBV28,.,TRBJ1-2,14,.,CASSLRGLNYGYTF,TGTGCCAGCAGTTTGCGGGGCCTTAACTATGGCTACACCTTC
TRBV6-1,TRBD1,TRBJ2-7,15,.,CASSEVGQGAYEQYF,TGTGCCAGCAGTGAAGTGGGACAGGGGGCATACGAGCAGTACTTC
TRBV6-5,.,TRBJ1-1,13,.,CASSLGQNTEAFF,TGTGCCAGCAGTCTGGGACAAAACACTGAAGCTTTCTTT
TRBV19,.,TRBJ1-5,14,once,CASRGLISNQPQHF,TGTGCCAGTAGGGGCCTGATTAGCAATCAGCCCCAGCATTTT
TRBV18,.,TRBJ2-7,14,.,CASSPVQNTYEQYF,TGTGCCAGCTCACCTGTCCAAAACACCTACGAGCAGTACTTC
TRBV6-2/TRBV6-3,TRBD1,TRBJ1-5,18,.,CASSSGTGDPDSNQPQHF,TGTGCCAGCAGTTCCGGGACAGGGGACCCCGATAGCAATCAGCCCCAGCATTTT
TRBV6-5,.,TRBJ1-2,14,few,CASSDSWIGNGYTF,TGTGCCAGCAGTGACTCCTGGATCGGGAATGGCTACACCTTC
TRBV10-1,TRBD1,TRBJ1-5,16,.,CASSKRTGGAHAPQHF,TGCGCCAGCAGTAAAAGGACAGGGGGAGCGCACGCGCCCCAGCATTTT
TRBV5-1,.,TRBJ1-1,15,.,CASSLGLVGGTEAFF,TGCGCCAGCAGCTTGGGACTCGTGGGGGGGACTGAAGCTTTCTTT
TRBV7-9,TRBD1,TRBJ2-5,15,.,CASSLVAGGRETQYF,TGTGCCAGCAGCTTAGTAGCAGGGGGTCGAGAGACCCAGTACTTC
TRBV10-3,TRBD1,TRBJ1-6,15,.,CAISAQGQSGSPLHF,TGTGCCATCAGTGCCCAGGGACAGTCGGGCTCACCCCTCCACTTT
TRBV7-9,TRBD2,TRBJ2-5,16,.,CASSLVLREGRETQYF,TGTGCCAGCAGCTTAGTACTGCGGGAGGGCCGAGAGACCCAGTACTTC
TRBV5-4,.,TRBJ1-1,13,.,CASSLALNTEAFF,TGTGCCAGCAGCTTGGCCCTTAACACTGAAGCTTTCTTT
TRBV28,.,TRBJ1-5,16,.,CASSRHGSLSNQPQHF,TGTGCCAGCAGCCGACACGGGAGCCTTAGCAATCAGCCCCAGCATTTT
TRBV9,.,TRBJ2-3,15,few,CASSVSGAGRDTQYF,TGTGCCAGCAGCGTATCAGGAGCGGGTAGGGATACGCAGTATTTT
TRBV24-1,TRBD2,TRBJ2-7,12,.,CATRGTSHEQYF,TGTGCCACCAGGGGGACTAGCCACGAGCAGTACTTC
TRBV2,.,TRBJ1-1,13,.,CASSERMNTEAFF,TGTGCCAGCAGTGAACGTATGAACACTGAAGCTTTCTTT
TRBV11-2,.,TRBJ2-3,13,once,CASSFTGEDTQYF,TGTGCCAGCAGCTTTACGGGAGAAGATACGCAGTATTTT
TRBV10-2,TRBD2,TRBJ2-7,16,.,CASSERALAGATEQYF,TGCGCCAGCAGTGAGCGGGCACTAGCGGGAGCCACCGAGCAGTACTTC
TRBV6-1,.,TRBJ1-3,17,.,CASSEVKGVSSRGTIYF,TGTGCCAGCAGTGAAGTAAAGGGGGTATCCTCCCGCGGCACCATATATTTT
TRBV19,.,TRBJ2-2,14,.,CASRPQGNTGELFF,TGTGCCAGTAGGCCACAGGGAAACACCGGGGAGCTGTTTTTT
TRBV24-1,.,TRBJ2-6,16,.,CATSDPRGSGANVLTF,TGTGCCACCAGTGACCCCAGGGGATCTGGGGCCAACGTCCTGACTTTC
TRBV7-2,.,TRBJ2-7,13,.,CASSLIPSPEQYF,TGTGCCAGCAGCTTAATCCCCTCCCCCGAGCAGTACTTC
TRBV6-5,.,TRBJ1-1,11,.,CASEPIMRAFF,TGTGCCAGTGAACCTATTATGAGAGCTTTCTTT
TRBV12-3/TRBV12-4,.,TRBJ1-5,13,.,CASSFTGGQPQHF,TGTGCCAGCAGTTTTACAGGTGGTCAGCCCCAGCATTTT
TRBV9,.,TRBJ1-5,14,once,CASSGGGGLQPQHF,TGTGCCAGCAGCGGCGGCGGGGGGCTTCAGCCCCAGCATTTT
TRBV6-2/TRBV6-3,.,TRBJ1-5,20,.,CASSYIVGHSGQDSNQPQHF,TGTGCCAGCAGTTATATTGTTGGACACTCGGGACAAGATAGCAATCAGCCCCAGCATTTT
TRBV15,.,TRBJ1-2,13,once,CATSIIRARGYTF,TGTGCCACCAGCATAATCAGGGCCCGGGGCTACACCTTC
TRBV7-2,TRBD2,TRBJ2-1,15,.,CASSLTSGSRNEQFF,TGTGCCAGCAGCTTGACTAGCGGGAGCAGAAATGAGCAGTTCTTC
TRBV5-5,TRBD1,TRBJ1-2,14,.,CASSPATGLYGYTF,TGTGCCAGCAGCCCAGCGACAGGGCTCTATGGCTACACCTTC
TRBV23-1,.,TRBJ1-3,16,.,CASSHPAVGGGNTIYF,TGCGCCAGCAGTCACCCCGCCGTGGGGGGTGGAAACACCATATATTTT
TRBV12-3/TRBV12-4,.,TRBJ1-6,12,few,CASSLLSGALHF,TGTGCCAGCAGCCTACTTTCCGGAGCCCTCCACTTT
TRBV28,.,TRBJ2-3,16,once,CASSAALQSGTDTQYF,TGTGCCAGCAGTGCCGCGTTGCAAAGCGGGACAGATACGCAGTATTTT
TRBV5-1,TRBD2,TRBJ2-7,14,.,CASSSTSGPYEQYF,TGCGCCAGCAGCTCGACTAGCGGACCCTACGAGCAGTACTTC
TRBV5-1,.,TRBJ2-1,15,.,CASSSQGLSYNEQFF,TGCGCCAGCAGCTCACAGGGCCTCTCCTACAATGAGCAGTTCTTC
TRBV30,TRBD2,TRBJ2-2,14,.,CAWTSGKNTGELFF,TGTGCCTGGACTAGCGGGAAAAACACCGGGGAGCTGTTTTTT
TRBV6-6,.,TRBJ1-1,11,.,CASRANTEAFF,TGTGCCAGCAGAGCAAACACTGAAGCTTTCTTT
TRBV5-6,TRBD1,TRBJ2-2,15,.,CASRPGQGGTGELFF,TGTGCCAGCAGGCCGGGACAGGGAGGCACCGGGGAGCTGTTTTTT
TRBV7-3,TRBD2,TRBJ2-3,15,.,CASIRRSGSTDTQYF,TGTGCCAGCATCCGTCGGAGCGGGAGTACAGATACGCAGTATTTT
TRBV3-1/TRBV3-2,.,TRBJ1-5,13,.,CASSRQTAQPQHF,TGTGCCAGCAGCCGACAGACAGCCCAGCCCCAGCATTTT
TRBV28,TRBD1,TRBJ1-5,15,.,CATSTPTGGNQPQHF,TGTGCCACCTCCACACCAACAGGGGGCAATCAGCCCCAGCATTTT
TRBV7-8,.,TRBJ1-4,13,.,CASSLGEGGKLFF,TGTGCCAGCAGCTTAGGGGAGGGTGGGAAACTGTTTTTT
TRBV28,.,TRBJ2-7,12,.,CASRSDSYEQYF,TGTGCCAGCAGGAGCGACAGCTACGAGCAGTACTTC
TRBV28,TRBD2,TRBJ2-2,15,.,CASRAGLGFAGELFF,TGTGCCAGCAGGGCGGGACTAGGATTCGCCGGGGAGCTGTTTTTT
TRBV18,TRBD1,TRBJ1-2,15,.,CASSPPGTALYGYTF,TGTGCCAGCTCACCACCCGGGACAGCGCTCTATGGCTACACCTTC
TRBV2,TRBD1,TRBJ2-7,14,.,CASSDDRAYYEQYF,TGTGCCAGCAGTGACGACAGGGCCTACTACGAGCAGTACTTC
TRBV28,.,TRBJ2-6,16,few,CASSPGALAGANVLTF,TGTGCCAGCAGCCCTGGAGCTCTAGCTGGGGCCAACGTCCTGACTTTC
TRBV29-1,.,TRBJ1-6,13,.,CSVGGGPNSPLHF,TGCAGCGTTGGAGGGGGTCCTAATTCACCCCTCCACTTT
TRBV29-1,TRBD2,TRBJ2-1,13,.,CSASGGTYNEQFF,TGCAGCGCAAGCGGGGGGACCTACAATGAGCAGTTCTTC
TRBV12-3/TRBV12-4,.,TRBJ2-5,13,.,CASSLAPTGTQYF,TGTGCCAGCAGTTTAGCCCCCACCGGGACCCAGTACTTC
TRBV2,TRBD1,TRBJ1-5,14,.,CASSPTGGLQPQHF,TGTGCCAGCAGTCCTACAGGGGGCCTTCAGCCCCAGCATTTT